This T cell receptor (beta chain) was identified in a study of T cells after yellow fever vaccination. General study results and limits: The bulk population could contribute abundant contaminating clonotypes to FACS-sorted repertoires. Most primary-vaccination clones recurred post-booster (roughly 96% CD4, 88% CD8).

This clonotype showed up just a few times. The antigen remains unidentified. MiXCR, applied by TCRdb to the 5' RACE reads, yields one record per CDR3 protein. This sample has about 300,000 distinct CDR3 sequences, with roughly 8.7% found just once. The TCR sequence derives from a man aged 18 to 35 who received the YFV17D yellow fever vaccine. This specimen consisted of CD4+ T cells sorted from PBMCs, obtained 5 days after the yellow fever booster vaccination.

CDR3 nucleotide sequence: TGTGCCAGCAGTGGGGACAGCTACCAAGAGACCCAGTACTTC. Translating it yields CASSGDSYQETQYF. The gene calls are TRBV25-1 and TRBJ2-5, with TRBD1 matching over 7 bases. Germline CDR1 and CDR2: MGHDK and SYGVNS. This CDR3 is built from 14 residues. Losses at the gene ends were 4 bases for V and 0 bases for J; bases not matched to a gene: 2.